These T cell receptor beta chains were read from a single sample in a study of brain T cells in children with intractable seizures. Libraries were prepared by immunoSEQ multiplex PCR; TCRdb keeps only in-frame clonotypes and omits some of them. In the table there are 110,000 or so clones, approximately 94% of which are singletons. The sample was peripheral blood, taken at surgery. These receptors came from a boy in the first two years of life with hemimegalencephaly and intractable seizures. Each CDR3 is given with its conserved first and last residue. Fields, in order: V gene, J gene, clone size, D gene, CDR3 DNA, CDR3 protein. D genes are given only for firm matches. Some rows mark clone size as missing; the rest say once, few, many or name a class of expanded clone.

>TRBV10-1|TRBJ2-7|-|TRBD2
TGCGCCAGCAGTGATGGGACTAGCGGGAGCCCCTACGAGCAGTACTTC
CASSDGTSGSPYEQYF
>TRBV27|TRBJ1-2|once|-
TGTGCCAGCAGTTTTCGGGGACGATCTACTTTCGGCTATGGCTACACCTTC
CASSFRGRSTFGYGYTF
>TRBV28|TRBJ2-7|-|TRBD2
TGTGCCAGCAGTCACGCCGGGACTAGCACATTC
CASSHAGTSTF
>TRBV19|TRBJ2-1|-|-
TGTGCCAGTAGTATAGAAAGGGGGGCGGGTCCGACGCGGTTCTTC
CASSIERGAGPTRFF
>TRBV27|TRBJ1-5|-|-
TGTGCCAGCAGTTTAAATTCAGGGGGCAATCAGCCCCAGCATTTT
CASSLNSGGNQPQHF
>TRBV7-3|TRBJ2-1|-|-
TGTGCCAGCAGCCTACAACCGGGACACCTGTCTAGGGGTGAGCAGTTCTTC
CASSLQPGHLSRGEQFF
>TRBV7-3|TRBJ2-1|-|-
TGTGCCAGCAGCTTAGCGGTAGGAGTTGAGCAGTTCTTC
CASSLAVGVEQFF
>TRBV19|TRBJ2-3|once|-
TGTGCCAGTAGTACCCCCTGGGGAATGCACACAGATACGCAGTATTTT
CASSTPWGMHTDTQYF
>TRBV28|TRBJ1-1|-|-
TGTGCCAGCAGTTTTAAGGGACTCAGGAACACTGAAGCTTTCTTT
CASSFKGLRNTEAFF
>TRBV28|TRBJ1-2|-|TRBD1
TGTGCCAGCAGCCTACAGGGGCGGGACTATGGCTACACCTTC
CASSLQGRDYGYTF
>TRBV2|TRBJ2-7|-|-
TGTGCCAGCAGCTCCCTCCCGGGAGCTAGAGGCTACGAGCAGTACTTC
CASSSLPGARGYEQYF
>TRBV19|TRBJ1-1|-|-
TGTGCCAGTAGTATCCGACGTGGCGTGAACACTGAAGCTTTCTTT
CASSIRRGVNTEAFF
>TRBV1|TRBJ1-5|few|-
TGCACCAGCAGCCAGAAGTCGGACAGTGATGACAATCAGCCCCAGCATTTT
CTSSQKSDSDDNQPQHF
>TRBV2|TRBJ1-1|-|-
TGTGCCAGCAGTGAAGGGATGGAGACTGAAGCTTTCTTT
CASSEGMETEAFF
>TRBV28|TRBJ1-1|-|TRBD1
TGTGCCAGCAGTTTTCCCGGACAGGGGTCGTACATGTTT
CASSFPGQGSYMF
>TRBV9|TRBJ1-1|-|TRBD1
TGTGCCAGCAGCGAGGGGGCTCGGACTGAAGCTTTCTTT
CASSEGARTEAFF
>TRBV11-2|TRBJ1-6|once|-
TGTGCCAGCAGCTTCGGCATCCTCGCCTATAATTCACCCCTCCACTTT
CASSFGILAYNSPLHF
>TRBV30|TRBJ2-5|-|-
TGTGCCTGGAGTGCTGGGTGGAGAGGGGAGACCCAGTACTTC
CAWSAGWRGETQYF
>TRBV27|TRBJ2-3|-|-
TGTGCCAGCAGTTTAGCGGGCACAGATACGCAGTATTTT
CASSLAGTDTQYF
>TRBV7-8|TRBJ1-1|once|TRBD1
TGTGCCAGCAGCTTCTTAGAGGGGGCGACTGAAGCTTTCTTT
CASSFLEGATEAFF
>TRBV2|TRBJ2-7|once|-
TGTGCCAGCAGTCAGAATAGCCTCTCCTACGAGCAGTACTTC
CASSQNSLSYEQYF
>TRBV15|TRBJ2-7|-|-
TGTGCCACCAGCAGAGCCGTTGAGGCCTACGAGCAGTACTTC
CATSRAVEAYEQYF
>TRBV5-1|TRBJ2-2|once|-
TGCGCCAGCAGCGCCGCGGGGAACACCGGGGAGCTGTTTTTT
CASSAAGNTGELFF
>TRBV28|TRBJ2-3|-|-
TGTGCCAGCAACAGGGACCGGGCAGATACGCAGTATTTT
CASNRDRADTQYF
>TRBV7-9|TRBJ1-4|-|-
TGTGCCAGCAGGGGAGTATTTGGAGAAAAACTGTTTTTT
CASRGVFGEKLFF
>TRBV11-2|TRBJ2-7|-|-
TGTGCCAGCAGCTTTTTATTCTCCGGGCACAAGATCGAGCAGTACTTC
CASSFLFSGHKIEQYF
>TRBV7-2|TRBJ2-3|-|-
TGTGCCAGCAGCTTAGGCCCGCAGGGATCAGATACGCAGTATTTT
CASSLGPQGSDTQYF
>TRBV28|TRBJ1-4|-|TRBD1
TGTGCCAGCAGTGCACACAGGGGTGGTGAAAAACTGTTTTTT
CASSAHRGGEKLFF
>TRBV20-1|TRBJ2-1|-|-
TGCAGTGCCGCTTACAATGAGCAGTTCTTC
CSAAYNEQFF
>TRBV7-3|TRBJ2-1|-|TRBD2
TGTGCCAGCAGCTTAAAGGCCACTAGCGGGGTCTACAATGAGCAGTTCTTC
CASSLKATSGVYNEQFF
>TRBV30|TRBJ1-5|-|TRBD1
TGTGCCTACCGAACCGGGACAGGGAGTCTGCCCCAGCATTTT
CAYRTGTGSLPQHF
>TRBV7-7|TRBJ2-5|-|-
TGTGCCAGCAGCTTATTGGGCAGGGCAGAGACCCAGTACTTC
CASSLLGRAETQYF
>TRBV9|TRBJ2-2|-|TRBD2
TGTGCCAGCAGCGCCTGGGAGGGAACCGGGGAGCTGTTTTTT
CASSAWEGTGELFF
>TRBV11-2|TRBJ2-2|-|-
TGTGCCAGCAGCTATCAGGGCCCCACCGGGGAGCTGTTTTTT
CASSYQGPTGELFF
>TRBV5-1|TRBJ1-6|-|-
TGCGCCAGCAGCTTGGCCGACAGGTCGGTCTCACCCCTCCACTTT
CASSLADRSVSPLHF
>TRBV10-3|TRBJ1-5|-|-
TGTGCCACCGCACGGGCGGTTAATCAGCCCCAGCATTTT
CATARAVNQPQHF
>TRBV28|TRBJ1-1|-|-
TGTGCCAGCCACGACAGGCTGAACACTGAAGCTTTCTTT
CASHDRLNTEAFF
>TRBV12-3/TRBV12-4|TRBJ1-1|-|-
TGTGCCAGCAGTCGTAGGGAGTACGGAGCTTTCTTT
CASSRREYGAFF
>TRBV28|TRBJ2-7|-|-
TGTGCCAGCAGTCCTGGATTCTACGAGCAGTACTTC
CASSPGFYEQYF
>TRBV28|TRBJ1-1|-|-
TGTGCCAGCAGTTTAACACGCGGGGGTGAAGCTTTCTTT
CASSLTRGGEAFF
>TRBV2|TRBJ2-5|-|-
TGTGCCAGCAGTGAAGCTGAAGAGGGTCTGGAGACCCAGTACTTC
CASSEAEEGLETQYF
>TRBV7-3|TRBJ1-6|once|TRBD1
TGTGCCAGCAGCCTGGGGGGGACAGGGCACTCACCCCTCCACTTT
CASSLGGTGHSPLHF
>TRBV5-6|TRBJ1-2|-|-
TGTGCCAGCAGCTTCACGCCCCCAGGGAGCTACACCTTC
CASSFTPPGSYTF
>TRBV2|TRBJ1-4|-|-
TGTGCCAGCAGTGCTAGGTGGGGTTTTGGACAGGAAAAACTGTTTTTT
CASSARWGFGQEKLFF